Below are 32 T cell receptor beta chains sequenced from a single sample in a study of blood T cell repertoires in COVID-19. Libraries were prepared by immunoSEQ multiplex PCR; TCRdb keeps only in-frame clonotypes and omits some of them. The sample carries some 180,000 clones, 83% recorded once. The sample consisted of peripheral blood. These receptors originate from a woman older than 75 with acute or convalescent COVID-19.

CDR3 nucleotide sequence: TGTGCCTGGAGTGGAAGCGGCCGAGGGGAAAAACTGTTTTTT. This encodes CAWSGSGRGEKLFF. This chain links TRBV30 with TRBJ1-4; D ambiguous. Germline assignment: CDR1 GTSNPN and CDR2 SVGIG (reference sequence). The CDR3 loop spans 14 amino acids. Trimming cost V 1 base and J 8 bases, with 14 bases left between them. Full variable domain (rest looked up from reference TRBV30 and TRBJ1-4): SQTIHQWPATLVQPVGSPLSLECTVEGTSNPNLYWYRQAAGRGLQLLFYSVGIGQISSEVPQNLSASRPQDRQFILSSKKLLLSDSGFYLCAWSGSGRGEKLFFGSGTQLSVL.

The chain links TRBV5-1 to TRBJ2-3; 8 bases line up with TRBD1. The CDR3 has 18 amino acids. The V gene end was trimmed by 3 bases and the J gene end by 2 bases; junction bases not matched to a gene: 14. Germline V gene sequence: CDR1 SGHRS, CDR2 YFSETQ. CDR3 amino acids: CASSSTGTGGGFTDTQYF. CDR3 coding DNA: TGCGCCAGCAGCTCCACAGGAACAGGGGGAGGATTCACAGATACGCAGTATTTT. Drawing the rest from reference TRBV5-1 and TRBJ2-3, the complete variable domain is KAGVTQTPRYLIKTRGQQVTLSCSPISGHRSVSWYQQTPGQGLQFLFEYFSETQRNKGNFPGRFSGRQFSNSRSEMNVSTLELGDSALYLCASSSTGTGGGFTDTQYFGPGTRLTVL.

CDR3 sequence reads: CSVGRQGVGEQYF. In DNA, the CDR3 is TGCAGCGTTGGTCGACAGGGCGTGGGCGAGCAGTACTTC. This chain joins TRBV29-1 and TRBJ2-7; 7 nucleotides align to TRBD1. CDR1 is SQVTM and CDR2 is ANQGSEA in the germline V gene. The CDR3 totals 13 residues. Trimming cost V 4 bases and J 6 bases; bases outside gene matches: 9.

V is TRBV19 and J is TRBJ2-4; 14 positions match TRBD2. CDR3 size: 20 residues. Trimming removed 6 bases from V and 1 base from J; junction bases left unmatched: 14. Germline V lookup: CDR1 LNHDA, CDR2 SQIVND (reference sequence). The chain's CDR3 is CASSQLSGLAGVEAKNIQYF. In nucleotides, the CDR3 is TGTGCCAGTAGCCAACTATCGGGACTAGCGGGAGTCGAGGCCAAAAACATTCAGTACTTC.

This clone turned up a few times. J is TRBJ1-1 and V is TRBV28; 9 bases align to TRBD1. The CDR3 extends over 16 amino acids. V lost 2 bases to trimming and J lost 4 bases; unmatched junction nucleotides: 8. CDR1 and CDR2 from the germline V gene are MDHEN and SYDVKM. The CDR3: CASSLPGQGMGTEAFF. The CDR3 DNA reads as TGTGCCAGCAGTTTACCCGGACAGGGGATGGGCACTGAAGCTTTCTTT.

Regarding this clone: At the DNA level, this CDR3 is encoded by other sequences in the same sample as well. This chain connects TRBV2 to TRBJ2-1; TRBD2 aligns across 8 bases. The V segment lost 6 bases and the J segment 4 bases; nucleotides outside the gene matches: 5. The length of the CDR3 is 14 residues. Germline lookup yields CDR1 SNHLY and CDR2 FYNNEI. The CDR3 reads CASSEGLGYNEQFF. In DNA, the CDR3 is TGTGCCAGCAGCGAGGGACTAGGATACAATGAGCAGTTCTTC.

The chain carries TRBV10-2 and TRBJ2-3; 12 bases are shared with TRBD2. The J segment lost 1 base and the V segment lost 5 bases, leaving 1 base of the junction unmatched. Germline V gene lookup returns CDR1 WSHSY and CDR2 SAAADI. The CDR3 consists of 15 residues. The CDR3 region is CASSWTSGGTDTQYF. As DNA, the CDR3 is TGCGCCAGCAGTTGGACTAGCGGGGGCACAGATACGCAGTATTTT.

The chain carries TRBV5-4 and TRBJ2-2; weak D call: TRBD1 (7 bases). Germline V gene sequence: CDR1 SGHNT, CDR2 YYREEE (reference sequence). V shed 3 bases and J shed 0 bases, with 12 bases lying between them. This CDR3 comprises 16 residues. The CDR3, as DNA: TGTGCCAGCAGCTCGCCCAGGGGGGCGAACACCGGGGAGCTGTTTTTT. Protein: CASSSPRGANTGELFF. Based on the CDR3 plus reference TRBV5-4 and TRBJ2-2, the full variable domain is ETGVTQSPTHLIKTRGQQVTLRCSSQSGHNTVSWYQQALGQGPQFIFQYYREEENGRGNFPPRFSGLQFPNYSSELNVNALELDDSALYLCASSSPRGANTGELFFGEGSRLTVL.

The gene calls are TRBV6-6 and TRBJ1-2; 8 bases are a match to TRBD1. V trimming: 5 bases; J trimming: 4 bases; junction bases outside the gene matches: 9. The length of the CDR3 is 15 residues. Germline CDR1 MNHNY, CDR2 SVGAGI (reference sequence). The CDR3: CASSTLGTGGYGYTF. The DNA for the CDR3 is TGTGCCAGCAGTACCTTGGGGACAGGCGGCTATGGCTACACCTTC.

The chain couples TRBV5-1 to TRBJ2-7, with 7 bases lining up with TRBD1. The germline CDR1 and CDR2 sequences are SGHRS and YFSETQ. This CDR3 region has 15 residues. V trimming: 0 bases; J trimming: 2 bases; junction bases outside the gene matches: 5. Written as DNA, the CDR3 is TGCGCCAGCAGCTTGGAGGCGACAGGGCCCTACGAGCAGTACTTC. Its translation: CASSLEATGPYEQYF.

The chain combines TRBV30 with TRBJ1-6, with a weak D call TRBD1 (6 bases). This CDR3 is 14 amino acids long. V was pared by 3 bases and J by 10 bases, with 16 bases between. Looked up from germline, CDR1 is GTSNPN and CDR2 is SVGIG (reference sequence). Written as DNA, the CDR3 is TGTGCCTGGAGCGGGGGGCCCCGGGGCTCACCCCTCCACTTT. Its translation: CAWSGGPRGSPLHF.

The chain uses TRBV19 and TRBJ2-7; 12 bases agree with TRBD2. The J segment lost 4 bases and the V segment lost 4 bases, leaving 8 bases of the junction unmatched. Per germline, CDR1 LNHDA and CDR2 SQIVND (reference sequence). The CDR3 extends over 16 amino acids. The CDR3 DNA sequence: TGTGCCAGTAGTAAATTGACTAGCGGGGGAATATACGAGCAGTACTTC. It is translated as CASSKLTSGGIYEQYF. The full variable domain, its missing parts supplied by reference TRBV19 and TRBJ2-7, is DGGITQSPKYLFRKEGQNVTLSCEQNLNHDAMYWYRQDPGQGLRLIYYSQIVNDFQKGDIAEGYSVSREKKESFPLTVTSAQKNPTAFYLCASSKLTSGGIYEQYFGPGTRLTVT.

This rearrangement joins TRBV12-3 or TRBV12-4 to TRBJ2-7; D remains unclear. The CDR3 spans 12 residues. Trimming left V 2 bases short and J 2 bases short, with 4 bases between. DNA of the CDR3: TGTGCCAGCAGTTTAAGCCCCTACGAGCAGTACTTC. Translating it yields CASSLSPYEQYF.

The chain carries TRBV2 and TRBJ1-5, with TRBD1 as a possible D gene (6 bases). V was clipped by 5 bases and J by 11 bases, with 16 bases between them. This CDR3 contains 13 residues. Germline CDR1 reads SNHLY; CDR2 reads FYNNEI. The CDR3: CASSFKSQGTQHF. CDR3 coding DNA: TGTGCCAGCAGTTTCAAATCACAGGGTACCCAGCATTTT.

The chain has TRBV7-2 and TRBJ2-2; possibly TRBD1 for D (6 bases). Germline V gene data show CDR1 as SGHTA and CDR2 as FQGNSA. The CDR3 totals 14 residues. Trimming left V 7 bases short and J 0 bases short, with 9 bases between. The CDR3 is CASKRQANTGELFF. CDR3 bases: TGTGCCAGCAAAAGACAGGCGAACACCGGGGAGCTGTTTTTT.

The sample holds many counts of this clone. V gene TRBV28 combines with J gene TRBJ1-1; no reliable D call. CDR3 length: 12 residues. Trimming took off 5 bases at V and 1 base at J, with 5 bases between the two ends. Germline V gene data show CDR1 as MDHEN and CDR2 as SYDVKM. The CDR3 loop is CASSVWNTEAFF. In DNA, the CDR3 is TGTGCCAGCAGTGTCTGGAACACTGAAGCTTTCTTT.

This chain joins TRBV18 and TRBJ2-3, with 13 bases aligning to TRBD2. The CDR3 is 17 amino acids. Trimming took 2 bases from V and 4 from J; bases not matched to a gene: 6. CDR1 KGHSH and CDR2 LQKENI come from the germline V gene. The CDR3 protein is CASSPGLAGVGPDTQYF. Written as DNA, the CDR3 is TGTGCCAGCTCACCAGGACTAGCGGGGGTCGGGCCAGATACGCAGTATTTT.

This rearrangement joins TRBV28 to TRBJ2-4; tentatively, D is TRBD2 (6 bases). The CDR3 is 17 residues long. V lost 5 bases and J 0 bases, leaving 17 bases between the germline ends. Germline lookup yields CDR1 MDHEN and CDR2 SYDVKM. CDR3 sequence reads: CASSPPARTIAKNIQYF. The CDR3 nucleotides are TGTGCCAGCAGTCCCCCGGCCAGGACTATAGCCAAAAACATTCAGTACTTC.

This chain links TRBV9 with TRBJ2-6; 8 positions match TRBD1. The CDR3 has 20 amino acids. Per germline, CDR1 SGDLS and CDR2 YYNGEE. J lost 1 base, V lost 2 bases, and 14 bases had no gene match. As DNA, the CDR3 is TGTGCCAGCAGCGTCCTACAGGGGGTGGGGAGGAGTTCTGGGGCCAACGTCCTGACTTTC. It encodes CASSVLQGVGRSSGANVLTF.

V gene TRBV2 combines with J gene TRBJ1-1; D unresolved. V lost 6 bases, J lost 1 base, and 3 bases lay in between. The CDR3 runs to 11 residues. Germline V CDR1 and CDR2: SNHLY, FYNNEI. CDR3 bases: TGTGCCAGCAGGCGGAACACTGAAGCTTTCTTT. Its translation: CASRRNTEAFF.

The rearrangement uses TRBV6-6 and TRBJ2-7; TRBD2 might be the D (6 bases). The CDR3 runs 14 residues. CDR1 and CDR2 (germline): MNHNY, SVGAGI (reference sequence). V was clipped by 7 bases and J by 2 bases, with 15 bases between them. The CDR3 loop is CASTPGLIPYEQYF. CDR3 nucleotide sequence: TGTGCCAGCACCCCGGGACTGATACCCTACGAGCAGTACTTC.

The chain is built from TRBV10-2 and TRBJ2-7, with 10 bases that match TRBD2. The CDR3 totals 14 residues. CDR1 is WSHSY and CDR2 is SAAADI in the germline V gene. The CDR3: CATYPGLAKREQYF. The CDR3 bases are TGCGCAACTTATCCGGGACTAGCGAAAAGGGAGCAGTACTTC.

The genes are TRBV18 and TRBJ1-1, with 10 bases identical to TRBD1. Trimming took 5 bases from V and 2 from J; bases not matched to a gene: 5. This CDR3 region has 15 residues. The germline V gene has CDR1 KGHSH and CDR2 LQKENI. CDR3 nucleotides: TGTGCCAGCTCATCACGACAGGGGGCAAACACTGAAGCTTTCTTT. Its translation: CASSSRQGANTEAFF.

The V and J genes are TRBV15 and TRBJ1-1, with D possibly TRBD1 on 6 matching bases. The germline gives CDR1 LNHNV, CDR2 YYDKDF (reference sequence). The V end lost 5 bases, the J end lost 12 bases, and 25 bases lay between the germline ends. CDR3 size: 15 residues. In DNA, the CDR3 is TGTGCCACCAGCGTCAGAGGGGGAGGGTTCCCCTCACCTTTCTTT. This gives the protein CATSVRGGGFPSPFF.

The rearrangement joins TRBV30 to TRBJ2-1, with 14 bases lining up with TRBD2. Germline lookup yields CDR1 GTSNPN and CDR2 SVGIG (reference sequence). The CDR3 covers 15 residues. Trimming removed 5 bases from V and 8 bases from J; junction bases left unmatched: 8. The DNA of the CDR3 is TGTGCCTGGGGGACTAGCGGGAGTCTTTACGATGAGCAGTTCTTC. Protein product: CAWGTSGSLYDEQFF.

This chain connects TRBV27 to TRBJ2-1; 10 positions agree with TRBD2. V trimming: 3 bases; J trimming: 9 bases; junction bases outside the gene matches: 8. There are 15 residues in the CDR3. The germline V gene has CDR1 MNHEY and CDR2 SMNVEV (reference sequence). The CDR3 here is CASSFLSGGNSEQFF. CDR3 sequence (DNA): TGTGCCAGCAGTTTCCTTAGCGGGGGGAATAGTGAGCAGTTCTTC.

The chain employs TRBV29-1 and TRBJ2-3; D is uncertain. The germline gives CDR1 SQVTM, CDR2 ANQGSEA. V shed 4 bases and J shed 3 bases, with 5 bases lying between them. This CDR3 contains 11 residues. CDR3 region: CSVVPTDTQYF. The DNA for the CDR3 is TGCAGCGTTGTCCCGACAGATACGCAGTATTTT.

The chain carries TRBV19 and TRBJ2-3, with D possibly matching TRBD2 (6 bases). The CDR3 length is 15 residues. V shed 5 bases and J shed 2 bases, with 14 bases lying between them. Germline CDR1 LNHDA, CDR2 SQIVND (reference sequence). As DNA, the CDR3 is TGTGCCAGTAGTCTTAGCGGAACTTCCACAGATACGCAGTATTTT. This encodes CASSLSGTSTDTQYF.

This clone has just one count. The rearrangement uses TRBV5-1 and TRBJ1-6; 7 bases match TRBD1. The CDR3 has 16 residues. J gave up 5 bases and V 1 base, and 6 bases lay outside the gene matches. Per germline, CDR1 SGHRS and CDR2 YFSETQ. CDR3 DNA: TGCGCCAGCAGCTTGACAGGGGTCAATAATAATTCACCCCTCCACTTT. Translating gives CASSLTGVNNNSPLHF. Variable domain in full (rest from reference TRBV5-1 and TRBJ1-6): KAGVTQTPRYLIKTRGQQVTLSCSPISGHRSVSWYQQTPGQGLQFLFEYFSETQRNKGNFPGRFSGRQFSNSRSEMNVSTLELGDSALYLCASSLTGVNNNSPLHFGNGTRLTVT.

This clone has a handful of counts. V gene TRBV11-2 combines with J gene TRBJ2-7; 8 positions agree with TRBD2. Germline CDR1 and CDR2: SGHAT and FQNNGV. V was pared by 1 base and J by 6 bases, with 5 bases of the junction left unmatched. This CDR3 has 14 residues. The CDR3, as DNA: TGTGCCAGCAGCTTAGTTGGGCTAGCGGGCGAGCAGTACTTC. It translates to CASSLVGLAGEQYF.

This clone turned up a few times. The CDR3 nucleotides are TGTGCCAGCAGCTACCTACCCGGGGCGGGAGGCCCAGGTAACCTGTTTTTT. Its translation: CASSYLPGAGGPGNLFF. V usage is TRBV9 and J usage is TRBJ2-2; TRBD2 agrees at 8 bases. Per germline, CDR1 SGDLS and CDR2 YYNGEE. This CDR3 region has 17 residues. The V segment lost 4 bases and the J segment 14 bases; nucleotides outside the gene matches: 22.

This chain connects TRBV9 to TRBJ1-1; weak D call: TRBD1 (6 bases). With 3 bases removed from V and 1 base from J, the gap between germline ends came to 13 bases. In germline, CDR1 is SGDLS, CDR2 YYNGEE. This CDR3 is 15 amino acids long. Here the CDR3 DNA reads TGTGCCAGCAGCGCCACAGGGAGACAGAACACTGAAGCTTTCTTT. Translation gives CASSATGRQNTEAFF.